This TCR beta chain was sequenced during a study of low-dose radiotherapy and immunotherapy resistance in tumors. Study at large: Intravenous administration to patients comprised nivolumab at 240 mg every two weeks and ipilimumab at 1 mg/kg every six weeks. Oral administration of aspirin 300 mg daily occurred for four cycles, commencing at cycle 1 day 1.

The CDR3 extends over 18 amino acids. The ends were cut back, 0 bases at V and 6 bases at J, with 24 bases in the middle. Germline values: CDR1 KGHSH, CDR2 LQKENI. TRAV- and TRBV-specific primers, spanning alpha and beta chains, primed first-strand cDNA. The PCR that amplified TCRs ran for around 21 cycles, relying on a constant-region primer and a V-primer adapter. TCRdb redid the calling of the reads with MiXCR, one entry per CDR3 protein. The data contain more than 85,000 distinct CDR3 sequences, 8% to 10% of them seen just once; the ten biggest clones take up under 1.1%. Time point specified: before trial treatment. Ten or more counts support this clonotype.

The sample in question was PBMCs, obtained before treatment. V and J are TRBV18 and TRBJ2-7, with D perhaps given as TRBD1 or TRBD2 (5 bases each). The sequence came from a male donor with prostate cancer. DNA for the CDR3: TGTGCCAGCTCACCACCAAACTTGGCCGGGACGCGCGTCGCCGAGCAGTACTTC. Residues: CASSPPNLAGTRVAEQYF.